This TCR beta chain was recovered during a study of blood T cells in healthy people across ages. V dropped 4 bases and J dropped 2; count of bases not matched to a gene: 6. Germline V gives CDR1 DFQATT, CDR2 SNEGSKA (reference sequence). The CDR3 runs 14 residues. A J-beta primer mix and a sample-barcoded 5' primer were used in a second PCR of roughly 6 to 12 cycles. One entry per CDR3 protein, called by TCRdb with MiXCR from the 5' RACE reads. This table holds roughly 730,000 distinct CDR3 sequences, roughly 56% found once. This clonotype was counted a few times. The receptor comes from a man aged 40-55 years in good health. The V and J genes are TRBV20-1 and TRBJ2-5; 8 nucleotides agree with TRBD1. Sequencing was carried out using blood. The CDR3 here is CSAMTGAGQETQYF. The CDR3 coding sequence is TGCAGTGCTATGACAGGGGCTGGACAAGAGACCCAGTACTTC.